This T cell receptor (beta chain) was captured by sequencing in a study of tumor and adjacent non-tumor tissue in lung cancer. RNA was extracted from bulk tissue without any cell sorting. Chemotherapy-naive patients with new lung cancer underwent thoracic surgery in China, August–November 2014. CDR1 is MNHNY, CDR2 SVGAGI, per germline (reference sequence). This CDR3 is built from 16 residues. Overall study results and limits: In normal lung, the top 100 clones were significantly more dominant than in tumor. TCR diversity was significantly greater in tumor than normal lung tissue. Tumor TCR diversity, when higher, was linked to shorter survival.

TCRbeta libraries were built with three rounds of nested PCR, modified from ARM-PCR. TCRdb passed the multiplex PCR reads through MiXCR, listing each CDR3 protein once. This table holds fewer than 130,000 distinct CDR3 sequences, over 75% found once. A note on this clonotype: The antigen remains unidentified. A read error may produce the germline difference seen at one junction end.

The V call is TRBV6-6, the J call TRBJ2-7; 7 bases match TRBD1. The material sequenced was lung tumor tissue. The TCR comes from a man between 65 and 85 years old with non-small cell lung cancer. CDR3 in amino acids: CASSYSSLTGILEQHF. In nucleotides, the CDR3 is TGTGCCAGCAGTTACAGTTCGTTGACAGGGATCCTCGAGCAGCATTTC.